Ten or more counts support the clone carrying this TCR beta chain. Its specificity is unknown. The template for TCR beta VDJ and CDR3 sequence profiling was genomic DNA. TCRdb recomputed calls from the reads with MiXCR, one row per CDR3 protein. The sample holds roughly 150,000 distinct CDR3 sequences, about 48% seen once. The data stem from a study of CD8+CD57+ T cells in acquired aplastic anemia. Study summary: Each DNA sample taken from sorted CD4+ and CD8+ cells came to approximately 3 ug on average. In CD4+ cells, healthy donors produced an average of approximately 9.9 million reads. Study results and limitations: Around 27 CD8+ CDR3 sequences occurred in both the patients and the controls. Controls and patients did not differ significantly in CD8+ Simpson's diversity.

Germline V gives CDR1 SGHVS, CDR2 FQNEAQ. V was shortened by 8 bases and J by 4 bases, with 18 bases between the two germline ends. CDR3 size: 15 residues. The TCR originated in a human donor in good health. The V call is TRBV7-8, the J call TRBJ1-3; D ambiguous. The specimen sequenced was sorted CD4+, CD8+, or CD8+CD57+ T cells (not recorded which) from PBMCs. CDR3 loop: CASSPLPQRGNTIYF. For the CDR3, the DNA is TGTGCCAGCTCACCTCTTCCGCAACGAGGAAACACCATATATTTT.